This T cell receptor beta chain was identified during a study of T cell responses to AZD1222 COVID-19 vaccine. As for the study in general: Recipients boosted at about 4 weeks or about 12 weeks are pooled. Whole-study findings and limits: Spike-specific TCR repertoires showed rising breadth and depth after two AZD1222 doses. In the spike-specific TCR repertoire, nearly half reportedly target unmutated variant regions.

The table came from immunoSEQ multiplex PCR; TCRdb's copy has only in-frame clones and leaves some out. The data show about 99,000 clones, around nine tenths seen once. With regard to this clone: Antigen: not known.

The CDR3 extends over 13 amino acids. Trimming left V 2 bases short and J 6 bases short, with 10 bases between. Germline loops: CDR1 KGHSH, CDR2 LQKENI. The source material was peripheral blood, sampled on day 0 of AZD1222 vaccination. V usage is TRBV18 and J usage is TRBJ1-2; TRBD1 is a possible D gene (5 bases). This TCR was recovered from an adult in good health. The chain's CDR3 is CASSPGRVDGYTF. The CDR3 DNA is TGTGCCAGCTCACCAGGCAGGGTCGATGGCTACACCTTC.